These 30 T cell receptor beta chains share one sample of origin, sequenced in a study of shared clonotypes between healthy human individuals. The method was immunoSEQ multiplex PCR; TCRdb's version includes in-frame clones alone and lacks a portion of them. The sample lists about 2 million clones; roughly 95% were seen once. The sequencing input was naive CD4+ T cells sorted from blood. Noted subset: CD45RA+ positively selected. Receptor source: a man in his late teens or twenties in good health.

J is TRBJ1-6 and V is TRBV6-4, with D uncertain. The CDR3 loop spans 13 amino acids. Germline V gene data show CDR1 as MRHNA and CDR2 as SNTAGT. V was trimmed by 6 bases and J by 7 bases, leaving 10 bases between them. The CDR3 region has the DNA TGTGCCAGCAGCGCCAATGGCAATTCACCCCTCCACTTT. Translated: CASSANGNSPLHF.

The chain links TRBV11-2 to TRBJ2-7; D unresolved. Trimming took 6 bases from V and 3 from J, leaving 24 bases between them. CDR1 SGHAT and CDR2 FQNNGV come from the germline V gene. The CDR3 runs to 17 residues. This CDR3 reads CASRTWGKNLKGYEQYF. The CDR3 DNA reads TGTGCCAGCAGAACCTGGGGTAAAAATTTAAAGGGCTACGAGCAGTACTTC.

The chain combines TRBV5-3 with TRBJ1-1; 7 bases line up with TRBD1. TRBV5-3 is flagged as an ORF with uncertain function. This CDR3 is built from 15 residues. Unmatched junction bases numbered 14, after V lost 7 bases and J lost 5 bases. CDR3 amino acids: CARGPDRQGETEAFF. CDR3 nucleotide sequence: TGTGCCAGAGGACCGGACAGGCAAGGAGAGACTGAAGCTTTCTTT.

The chain uses TRBV7-9 and TRBJ2-1, with 10 bases lining up with TRBD1. Germline V gives CDR1 SEHNR, CDR2 FQNEAQ (reference sequence). CDR3 size: 14 residues. Trimming at V came to 5 bases and at J to 16 bases, leaving 14 bases not matched to a gene. DNA of the CDR3: TGTGCCAGCAGCCCTCGGCAGCGGACAGGGGGGACCTTCTTC. Residues: CASSPRQRTGGTFF. Full variable domain (missing parts from reference TRBV7-9 and TRBJ2-1): DTGVSQNPRHKITKRGQNVTFRCDPISEHNRLYWYRQTLGQGPEFLTYFQNEAQLEKSRLLSDRFSAERPKGSFSTLEIQRTEQGDSAMYLCASSPRQRTGGTFFGPGTRLTVL.

CDR3 amino acids: CASSPRDGLYNSPLHF. CDR3 nucleotides: TGTGCCAGCAGCCCCCGGGACGGACTCTATAATTCACCCCTCCACTTT. The J gene is TRBJ1-6, the V gene TRBV11-2; perhaps TRBD1 as D (5 bases). Germline V CDR1 and CDR2: SGHAT, FQNNGV. The length of the CDR3 is 16 residues. The V gene lost 5 bases and the J gene lost 3 bases, with 14 bases spanning the gap. Based on the CDR3 plus reference TRBV11-2 and TRBJ1-6, the full variable domain is EAGVAQSPRYKIIEKRQSVAFWCNPISGHATLYWYQQILGQGPKLLIQFQNNGVVDDSQLPKDRFSAERLKGVDSTLKIQPAKLEDSAVYLCASSPRDGLYNSPLHFGNGTRLTVT.

V is TRBV28 and J is TRBJ2-1, with TRBD2 matching over 8 bases. Looked up from germline, CDR1 is MDHEN and CDR2 is SYDVKM. There are 16 residues in the CDR3. The trim removed 2 bases at V and 2 bases at J, leaving 5 bases unmatched. The CDR3: CASSLGTSGAYNEQFF. CDR3 nucleotide sequence: TGTGCCAGCAGTTTAGGCACTAGCGGAGCCTACAATGAGCAGTTCTTC. Complete variable domain (other parts from reference TRBV28 and TRBJ2-1): DVKVTQSSRYLVKRTGEKVFLECVQDMDHENMFWYRQDPGLGLRLIYFSYDVKMKEKGDIPEGYSVSREKKERFSLILESASTNQTSMYLCASSLGTSGAYNEQFFGPGTRLTVL.

This clone occurred once. This chain links TRBV6-6 with TRBJ2-7, with 9 positions matching TRBD1. V dropped 5 bases and J dropped 5; count of bases not matched to a gene: 7. The germline V gene encodes CDR1 MNHNY and CDR2 SVGAGI (reference sequence). The CDR3 has 14 amino acids. CDR3 nucleotides: TGTGCCAGCAGTCGGGACAGGGACCGTGACGAGCAGTACTTC. It yields the protein CASSRDRDRDEQYF.

This clone showed up just once. This chain connects TRBV5-1 to TRBJ2-3; 16 bases line up with TRBD2. The CDR3 covers 17 residues. Germline trimming cut 5 bases from V and 3 bases from J; bases unmatched to any gene: 6. Germline V CDR1 and CDR2: SGHRS, YFSETQ. The CDR3 sequence is CASRKGLAGGVTDTQYF. In DNA, the CDR3 is TGCGCCAGCAGGAAGGGACTAGCGGGAGGGGTGACAGATACGCAGTATTTT.

V usage is TRBV28 and J usage is TRBJ2-2; 9 bases match TRBD1. V was clipped by 7 bases and J by 3 bases; unmatched bases: 15. The CDR3 spans 18 residues. Germline CDR1 and CDR2: MDHEN and SYDVKM. CDR3 nucleotides: TGTGCCAGCACCCGGGACAGGGCGAGTATCCAGGACACCGGGGAGCTGTTTTTT. Its translation is CASTRDRASIQDTGELFF.

The chain joins TRBV2 to TRBJ2-7, with TRBD2 identical over 9 bases. There are 15 residues in the CDR3. Trimming removed 4 bases from V and 4 bases from J; junction bases left unmatched: 8. Germline CDR1 and CDR2: SNHLY and FYNNEI. In nucleotides, the CDR3 is TGTGCCAGCAGTGCCGGAGCGGGGGGTTTGTACGAGCAGTACTTC. Residues: CASSAGAGGLYEQYF.

This chain uses TRBV2 with TRBJ2-5; D possibly corresponds to TRBD2 (5 bases). The CDR3 covers 12 residues. Germline V CDR1 and CDR2: SNHLY, FYNNEI. V lost 7 bases, J lost 5 bases, and 11 bases lay in between. The CDR3 protein is CASTGLAETQYF. CDR3 coding DNA: TGTGCCAGCACCGGACTGGCCGAGACCCAGTACTTC.

V gene TRBV2 combines with J gene TRBJ1-4; 7 positions agree with TRBD1. This CDR3 is 12 amino acids long. The junction had 5 bases not matched to a gene; V was cut back by 11 bases and J by 5 bases. Germline lookup yields CDR1 SNHLY and CDR2 FYNNEI. The CDR3 DNA reads as TGTGCCGGAAGACAGGGCAATGAAAAACTGTTTTTT. Translation: CAGRQGNEKLFF.

The chain joins TRBV7-2 to TRBJ1-6; D gene ambiguous. Germline CDR1 reads SGHTA; CDR2 reads FQGNSA. Trimming took 0 bases from V and 7 from J, leaving 7 bases between them. The CDR3 is 14 residues long. The CDR3 DNA follows: TGTGCCAGCAGCTTAGCGCCTGAGAATTCACCCCTCCACTTT. Translated: CASSLAPENSPLHF.

The V and J genes are TRBV2 and TRBJ1-6; D gene ambiguous. The CDR3 contains 13 residues. Trimming took off 8 bases at V and 10 bases at J, with 15 bases between the two ends. CDR1 is SNHLY and CDR2 is FYNNEI in the germline V gene. The CDR3 region has the DNA TGTGCCAGCTCCCGGGCCCCACTATCACCCCTCCACTTT. This gives the protein CASSRAPLSPLHF.

The rearrangement links TRBV27 to TRBJ2-5; unclear D gene. CDR1 and CDR2 (germline): MNHEY, SMNVEV (reference sequence). Trimming removed 5 bases from V and 3 bases from J, with 10 bases in between. The CDR3 sequence is 13 residues long. The CDR3 nucleotides are TGTGCCAGCAGTCCTTGGACCGAAGAGACCCAGTACTTC. It is translated as CASSPWTEETQYF.

The rearrangement links TRBV7-3 to TRBJ1-6; possibly TRBD1 for D (5 bases). Germline V CDR1 and CDR2: SGHTA, FQGTGA. The ends were cut back, 2 bases at V and 7 bases at J, with 15 bases in the middle. There are 16 residues in the CDR3. CDR3 DNA sequence: TGTGCCAGCAGCTTAGCGCAGGGTACAAAGAATTCACCCCTCCACTTT. It encodes CASSLAQGTKNSPLHF. Together with reference TRBV7-3 and TRBJ1-6, the CDR3 gives the full variable domain: GAGVSQTPSNKVTEKGKYVELRCDPISGHTALYWYRQSLGQGPEFLIYFQGTGAADDSGLPNDRFFAVRPEGSVSTLKIQRTERGDSAVYLCASSLAQGTKNSPLHFGNGTRLTVT.

V is TRBV4-3 and J is TRBJ2-6; D is undetermined. Germline loops: CDR1 LGHNA, CDR2 YSLEER. This CDR3 region has 17 residues. V shed 0 bases and J shed 2 bases, with 11 bases lying between them. This CDR3 is CASSQDLRAAGANVLTF. CDR3 nucleotides: TGCGCCAGCAGCCAAGATTTACGGGCAGCTGGGGCCAACGTCCTGACTTTC.

V and J are TRBV5-6 and TRBJ1-6; D remains ambiguous. Germline V lookup: CDR1 SGHDT, CDR2 YYEEEE. With 0 bases removed from V and 0 bases from J, the gap between germline ends came to 7 bases. CDR3 length: 16 amino acids. The CDR3 sequence: CASSLDSRSYNSPLHF. As DNA, the CDR3 is TGTGCCAGCAGCTTGGACAGCCGCTCCTATAATTCACCCCTCCACTTT. Supplemented by reference TRBV5-6 and TRBJ1-6, the full variable domain reads DAGVTQSPTHLIKTRGQQVTLRCSPKSGHDTVSWYQQALGQGPQFIFQYYEEEERQRGNFPDRFSGHQFPNYSSELNVNALLLGDSALYLCASSLDSRSYNSPLHFGNGTRLTVT.

The chain links TRBV30 to TRBJ2-3; 8 bases map to TRBD2. Germline CDR1 is GTSNPN and CDR2 is SVGIG (reference sequence). This CDR3 is 16 amino acids long. V trimming: 1 base; J trimming: 1 base; junction bases outside the gene matches: 7. The CDR3, as DNA: TGTGCCTGGAGTGCCGCGACTAGCGCCGGCACAGATACGCAGTATTTT. Amino acid sequence: CAWSAATSAGTDTQYF.

For this clone: It may be a read error: a sequence one base away is much more abundant. Other DNA sequences from this sample encode an identical CDR3 as well. The rearrangement links TRBV9 to TRBJ1-2; TRBD1 is a possible D gene (6 bases). This CDR3 region has 13 residues. Per the germline V gene, CDR1 is SGDLS and CDR2 is YYNGEE. Deletions cut 4 bases from V and 2 bases from J, with 9 bases between. The CDR3 DNA follows: TGTGCCAGCAGCCTACAGGGAAACTATGGCTACACCTTC. It translates to CASSLQGNYGYTF. Combining the CDR3 with reference TRBV9 and TRBJ1-2 gives the whole variable domain DSGVTQTPKHLITATGQRVTLRCSPRSGDLSVYWYQQSLDQGLQFLIQYYNGEERAKGNILERFSAQQFPDLHSELNLSSLELGDSALYFCASSLQGNYGYTFGSGTRLTVV.

The V call is TRBV14, the J call TRBJ2-1, with D unclear. CDR3 length: 15 amino acids. Germline values: CDR1 SGHDN, CDR2 FVKESK. Trimming removed 1 base at V and 2 bases at J, with 9 bases between. The CDR3 region has the DNA TGTGCCAGCAGCCAAGTAGTTGGGACCTACAATGAGCAGTTCTTC. Its translation is CASSQVVGTYNEQFF.

The CDR3 here is CASSQRGGRPYGYTF. For the CDR3, the DNA is TGTGCCAGCAGTCAACGGGGGGGGCGGCCATATGGCTACACCTTC. This chain links TRBV6-1 with TRBJ1-2; tentative D call: TRBD1 (6 bases). This CDR3 is 15 amino acids long. Trimming took 5 bases from V and 5 from J, leaving 18 bases between them. Germline-derived CDR1 and CDR2 are MNHNS and SASEGT.

In regard to this clone: Possible read error: a much larger clone is one base away. Distinct nucleotide sequences in the sample also encode this CDR3. The V gene is TRBV5-6, the J gene TRBJ1-6, with 8 positions matching TRBD1. CDR3 length: 14 residues. Germline V CDR1 and CDR2: SGHDT, YYEEEE. Trimming cost V 0 bases and J 7 bases; bases outside gene matches: 0. The DNA for the CDR3 is TGTGCCAGCAGCTTGGGACAGGGGAATTCACCCCTCCACTTT. It specifies CASSLGQGNSPLHF.

This rearrangement joins TRBV5-5 to TRBJ2-7; 7 nucleotides agree with TRBD2. CDR1 SGHKS and CDR2 YYEKEE come from the germline V gene (reference sequence). CDR3 length: 15 residues. The V segment lost 2 bases and the J segment 1 base; nucleotides outside the gene matches: 6. The CDR3 DNA reads as TGTGCCAGCAGCTTCCAGACTAGCACTTCCTACGAGCAGTACTTC. Residues: CASSFQTSTSYEQYF.

The chain carries TRBV9 and TRBJ1-1, with TRBD1 as a possible D gene (6 bases). The V gene's germline CDR1 is SGDLS and CDR2 YYNGEE. Trimming removed 3 bases at V and 5 bases at J, with 14 bases between. This CDR3 region has 14 residues. The DNA for the CDR3 is TGTGCCAGCAGCGGATCACAGGGTTCGACTGAAGCTTTCTTT. Its translation: CASSGSQGSTEAFF.

The chain links TRBV6-5 to TRBJ1-6, with TRBD1 identical over 10 bases. The CDR3 sequence is 15 residues long. Losses at the gene ends were 9 bases for V and 9 bases for J; bases not matched to a gene: 11. Looked up from germline, CDR1 is MNHEY and CDR2 is SVGAGI. CDR3 region: CASSTGGATSSPLHF. DNA of the CDR3: TGTGCCAGTTCGACAGGGGGCGCGACTAGTTCACCCCTCCACTTT.

J is TRBJ1-4 and V is TRBV7-8; D uncertain. Germline CDR1 reads SGHVS; CDR2 reads FQNEAQ. This CDR3 has 13 amino acids. Deletions cut 4 bases from V and 4 bases from J, with 7 bases between. The CDR3 bases are TGTGCCAGCAGCTACCGGAGTAATGAAAAACTGTTTTTT. It translates to CASSYRSNEKLFF.

This clone appeared a single time. The genes are TRBV4-2 and TRBJ2-1, with 10 bases aligning to TRBD2. Germline loops: CDR1 LGHNA, CDR2 YNFKEQ. Trimming removed 0 bases from V and 8 bases from J; junction bases left unmatched: 7. The CDR3 has 16 residues. The CDR3 DNA reads TGTGCCAGCAGCCAAGAGGTAGCGGGGGGTCAGGATGAGCAGTTCTTC. Protein: CASSQEVAGGQDEQFF.

This rearrangement joins TRBV10-2 to TRBJ1-6; TRBD1 matches 7 bases. The CDR3 loop spans 14 amino acids. Germline V CDR1 and CDR2: WSHSY, SAAADI. V gave up 4 bases and J gave up 9 bases; unmatched junction bases: 6. CDR3 sequence (DNA): TGCGCCAGCAGTGGGGCAGGGGGAGTTTCACCCCTCCACTTT. Its protein is CASSGAGGVSPLHF.

V gene TRBV18 combines with J gene TRBJ2-5, with D perhaps TRBD2 (6 bases). CDR3 length equals 15 residues. Looked up from germline, CDR1 is KGHSH and CDR2 is LQKENI. Trimming took off 6 bases at V and 5 bases at J, with 19 bases between the two ends. The CDR3 loop is CASSGLRAGRETQYF. CDR3 nucleotides: TGTGCCAGCTCGGGCCTTAGAGCGGGTCGTGAGACCCAGTACTTC. The full variable domain, rest sourced from reference TRBV18 and TRBJ2-5, is NAGVMQNPRHLVRRRGQEARLRCSPMKGHSHVYWYRQLPEEGLKFMVYLQKENIIDESGMPKERFSAEFPKEGPSILRIQQVVRGDSAAYFCASSGLRAGRETQYFGPGTRLLVL.